These 32 T cell receptor beta chains originate from one sample sequenced in a study of blood T cell repertoires in COVID-19. TCRdb's table, derived via immunoSEQ multiplex PCR, lists solely in-frame clones and lacks some. The data contain about 150,000 clones, around 85% of them singletons. Material: peripheral blood. These receptor sequences come from a human donor in a cohort sampled during active COVID-19.

This chain joins TRBV28 and TRBJ1-5, with 10 bases that match TRBD1. The germline V gene has CDR1 MDHEN and CDR2 SYDVKM. The CDR3 has 14 residues. V was pared by 6 bases and J by 7 bases, with 6 bases of the junction left unmatched. The CDR3 DNA sequence: TGTGCCAGCAGGCGGGACAGGGGAGGACAGCCCCAGCATTTT. This translates into CASRRDRGGQPQHF.

The rearrangement links TRBV3-1 (or the pseudogene TRBV3-2) to TRBJ2-3; the match to TRBD2 covers 8 bases. The CDR3 loop spans 14 amino acids. Germline-derived CDR1 and CDR2 are LGHDT and YNNKEL (reference sequence). V lost 4 bases, J lost 4 bases, and 4 bases stayed unmatched. The CDR3 nucleotides are TGTGCCAGCAGCCTAGCGGGATCGGCAGATACGCAGTATTTT. Protein product: CASSLAGSADTQYF.

The chain links TRBV29-1 to TRBJ2-1; D is unclear. Trimming shortened V by 4 bases and J by 7 bases, and 11 bases separated the two germline ends. Germline CDR1 reads SQVTM; CDR2 reads ANQGSEA. This CDR3 comprises 12 residues. CDR3 sequence (DNA): TGCAGCGTTGTCGCTAGTATTAATGAGCAGTTCTTC. Translated, it gives CSVVASINEQFF.

V gene TRBV2 combines with J gene TRBJ2-2, with 8 positions matching TRBD2. The CDR3 runs 18 residues. Germline V gives CDR1 SNHLY, CDR2 FYNNEI. V lost 4 bases to trimming and J lost 6 bases; unmatched junction nucleotides: 16. CDR3 in DNA: TGTGCCAGCAGTGTACCCCGAAGCGGGACTAGGGGGGCCGGGGAGCTGTTTTTT. Translating gives CASSVPRSGTRGAGELFF.

This clone has only a few counts. The chain couples TRBV7-9 to TRBJ2-7, with 9 bases identical to TRBD1. Germline V gene sequence: CDR1 SEHNR, CDR2 FQNEAQ (reference sequence). This CDR3 is built from 16 residues. Trimming removed 4 bases from V and 3 bases from J; junction bases left unmatched: 10. The CDR3 nucleotides are TGTGCCAGCAGCTCGACAAGGACAGGGGATTTCTACGAGCAGTACTTC. This sequence encodes CASSSTRTGDFYEQYF.

This clone has just one count. This chain uses TRBV6-2 or TRBV6-3 with TRBJ1-4; D perhaps matches TRBD1 (6 bases). The germline V gene has CDR1 MNHEY and CDR2 SVGEGT. The CDR3 consists of 16 residues. Trimming left V 4 bases short and J 0 bases short, with 12 bases between. CDR3: CASSSGQSSTNEKLFF. CDR3 sequence (DNA): TGTGCCAGCAGTTCCGGACAGTCCTCAACTAATGAAAAACTGTTTTTT.

The CDR3 DNA is TGCGCCAGCAGCCAAGAAGCGGGTGGGGCCAACGTCCTGACTTTC. Protein sequence: CASSQEAGGANVLTF. The chain is built from TRBV4-3 and TRBJ2-6, with a tentative D call TRBD2 (6 bases). CDR3 length: 15 amino acids. Germline V gives CDR1 LGHNA, CDR2 YSLEER. Trimming took 0 bases from V and 3 from J, leaving 6 bases between them.

DNA of the CDR3: TGTGCCAGCAGCCAATATGGAGCGGGACCCTACAATGAGCAGTTCTTC. It is translated as CASSQYGAGPYNEQFF. The chain combines TRBV14 with TRBJ2-1; 7 nucleotides align to TRBD2. The V gene's germline CDR1 is SGHDN and CDR2 FVKESK. V trimming: 2 bases; J trimming: 2 bases; junction bases outside the gene matches: 6. CDR3 length equals 16 residues. Together with reference TRBV14 and TRBJ2-1, the CDR3 gives the full variable domain: EAGVTQFPSHSVIEKGQTVTLRCDPISGHDNLYWYRRVMGKEIKFLLHFVKESKQDESGMPNNRFLAERTGGTYSTLKVQPAELEDSGVYFCASSQYGAGPYNEQFFGPGTRLTVL.

The chain combines TRBV6-5 with TRBJ1-2; unclear D gene. Trimming left V 0 bases short and J 6 bases short, with 8 bases between. Germline V gene data show CDR1 as MNHEY and CDR2 as SVGAGI. The CDR3 loop spans 13 amino acids. In DNA, the CDR3 is TGTGCCAGCAGTTACTCGAACGGGGATGGCTACACCTTC. Encoded protein: CASSYSNGDGYTF.

This chain connects TRBV5-1 to TRBJ2-7, with 7 bases fitting TRBD1. The CDR3 runs 13 residues. Germline CDR1 SGHRS, CDR2 YFSETQ. With 4 bases clipped from V and 6 bases from J, the junction kept 7 bases outside the gene matches. The CDR3 here is CASSVEYRGEQYF. The CDR3 bases are TGCGCCAGCAGCGTAGAATACAGGGGCGAGCAGTACTTC.

The rearrangement links TRBV13 to TRBJ2-7, with a tentative D call TRBD2 (5 bases). Germline CDR1 is PRHDT and CDR2 is FYEKMQ (reference sequence). The CDR3 is 15 amino acids. Trimming removed 4 bases from V and 3 bases from J, with 16 bases in between. The CDR3 here is CASSSSRTAVYEQYF. Here the CDR3 DNA reads TGTGCCAGCAGCTCCTCCCGGACTGCCGTCTACGAGCAGTACTTC.

This chain joins TRBV18 and TRBJ2-7; no clear D. V was pared by 2 bases and J by 2 bases, with 10 bases between. The CDR3 loop spans 14 amino acids. Germline CDR1 KGHSH, CDR2 LQKENI. The CDR3 DNA reads as TGTGCCAGCTCACCAATGGTCAGTACCTACGAGCAGTACTTC. Protein sequence: CASSPMVSTYEQYF.

The rearrangement joins TRBV4-1 to TRBJ2-6; no clear D. Trimming cost V 3 bases and J 1 base, with 7 bases left between them. The CDR3 runs 15 residues. Germline values: CDR1 MGHRA, CDR2 YSYEKL. The CDR3 loop reads CASSHGVSGANVLTF. DNA of the CDR3: TGCGCCAGCAGCCATGGAGTTTCTGGGGCCAACGTCCTGACTTTC.

This chain connects TRBV6-6 to TRBJ1-4; D remains unclear. V was trimmed by 5 bases and J by 8 bases, leaving 15 bases between them. This CDR3 region has 14 residues. Germline V gives CDR1 MNHNY, CDR2 SVGAGI (reference sequence). Here the CDR3 DNA reads TGTGCCAGCAGTCCTAATACTAGCGGGGAAAAACTGTTTTTT. It codes for CASSPNTSGEKLFF.

The chain employs TRBV28 and TRBJ2-1; D is perhaps TRBD2 (6 bases). The germline V gene encodes CDR1 MDHEN and CDR2 SYDVKM. CDR3 size: 16 residues. Trimming left V 3 bases short and J 2 bases short, with 14 bases between. The CDR3 DNA sequence: TGTGCCAGCAGTTTCGGGGGAAGGGGAGCCTACAATGAGCAGTTCTTC. Its translation is CASSFGGRGAYNEQFF. Full variable domain (remainder filled in from reference TRBV28 and TRBJ2-1): DVKVTQSSRYLVKRTGEKVFLECVQDMDHENMFWYRQDPGLGLRLIYFSYDVKMKEKGDIPEGYSVSREKKERFSLILESASTNQTSMYLCASSFGGRGAYNEQFFGPGTRLTVL.

The V call is TRBV5-1, the J call TRBJ2-3; the D gene is possibly TRBD2 (5 bases). V was clipped by 0 bases and J by 1 base, with 18 bases between them. CDR1 is SGHRS, CDR2 YFSETQ, per germline. This CDR3 has 18 amino acids. The CDR3 loop is CASSLDGTGLSGTDTQYF. DNA of the CDR3: TGCGCCAGCAGCTTGGACGGCACGGGATTGAGTGGCACAGATACGCAGTATTTT.

J is TRBJ1-2 and V is TRBV28; D uncertain. The germline CDR1 and CDR2 sequences are MDHEN and SYDVKM. V was cut by 5 bases and J by 6 bases, with 22 bases left in between. The CDR3 length is 16 residues. The CDR3 loop is CASSQTPTQVLNGYTF. Here the CDR3 DNA reads TGTGCCAGCAGTCAAACCCCCACCCAGGTATTAAATGGCTACACCTTC.

Only one count was recorded for this clone. The CDR3 region is CASSSHPGQFTGELFF. The CDR3 region has the DNA TGTGCCAGCAGCTCTCACCCGGGACAATTCACCGGGGAGCTGTTTTTT. V usage is TRBV21-1 and J usage is TRBJ2-2; TRBD1 is the table's D call, not checked against the DNA. TRBV21-1 is a pseudogene locus. CDR3 length: 16 residues.

The chain combines TRBV2 with TRBJ1-5; maybe TRBD1 (6 bases). From germline, CDR1 is SNHLY and CDR2 FYNNEI. V lost 6 bases, J lost 0 bases, and 9 bases lay in between. The CDR3 has 14 residues. This chain's CDR3 is CASSQQGSNQPQHF. The CDR3 nucleotides read TGTGCCAGCAGCCAACAGGGTAGCAATCAGCCCCAGCATTTT.

The chain links TRBV21-1 to TRBJ2-5; the table names TRBD1, a call not compared with the DNA. TRBV21-1 is described as a pseudogene. The CDR3 is 18 amino acids. CDR3 bases: TGTGCCAGCAGCGAGACCGGGACAGGGGTTTCGGCCGAAGAGACCCAGTACTTC. Translating gives CASSETGTGVSAEETQYF.

The rearrangement links TRBV29-1 to TRBJ2-5; possible D gene TRBD2, 6 bases. V lost 4 bases and J lost 5, with 11 bases in between. This CDR3 has 12 residues. Germline CDR1 reads SQVTM; CDR2 reads ANQGSEA. CDR3 in amino acids: CSVAAGSETQYF. The CDR3 DNA is TGCAGCGTTGCCGCGGGATCGGAGACCCAGTACTTC.

This clone appeared once. The chain is built from TRBV11-2 and TRBJ2-7; 10 bases align to TRBD1. The germline V gene encodes CDR1 SGHAT and CDR2 FQNNGV. Trimming removed 9 bases from V and 2 bases from J; junction bases left unmatched: 7. This CDR3 has 14 amino acids. CDR3 region: CASTGTGVTYEQYF. The CDR3 DNA follows: TGTGCCAGTACCGGGACAGGGGTTACCTACGAGCAGTACTTC. Full variable domain (missing parts from reference TRBV11-2 and TRBJ2-7): EAGVAQSPRYKIIEKRQSVAFWCNPISGHATLYWYQQILGQGPKLLIQFQNNGVVDDSQLPKDRFSAERLKGVDSTLKIQPAKLEDSAVYLCASTGTGVTYEQYFGPGTRLTVT.

The chain uses TRBV6-5 and TRBJ1-3; D possibly corresponds to TRBD1 (5 bases). The CDR3 runs 16 residues. The germline V and J ends were trimmed by 4 bases and 0 bases, with 13 bases remaining between them. Germline V gene lookup returns CDR1 MNHEY and CDR2 SVGAGI. CDR3 DNA sequence: TGTGCCAGCAGTTCGCCCGCAGGGTCCTCTGGAAACACCATATATTTT. It specifies CASSSPAGSSGNTIYF.

The CDR3 spells CASSPGTDGNIQYF. CDR3 nucleotide sequence: TGTGCCAGCTCACCCGGGACAGATGGAAACATTCAGTACTTC. This sequence joins TRBV18 and TRBJ2-4; 7 bases agree with TRBD1. There are 14 residues in the CDR3. CDR1 is KGHSH, CDR2 LQKENI, per germline. Unmatched junction bases numbered 5, after V lost 3 bases and J lost 6 bases.

The chain joins TRBV4-2 to TRBJ1-2; tentatively, D is TRBD1 (5 bases). Germline-derived CDR1 and CDR2 are LGHNA and YNFKEQ. V was clipped by 1 base and J by 9 bases, with 18 bases between them. The length of the CDR3 is 15 residues. CDR3 region: CASSQGEGQGESYTF. The CDR3 DNA is TGTGCCAGCAGCCAAGGGGAGGGGCAGGGAGAAAGCTACACCTTC.

This clone appeared once. The CDR3, as DNA: TGTGCCAGCAGTGACTCCCGGGGGGGCTACAATGAGCAGTTCTTC. This codes for CASSDSRGGYNEQFF. This chain joins TRBV6-4 and TRBJ2-1; 8 positions agree with TRBD2. The germline gives CDR1 MRHNA, CDR2 SNTAGT. Trimming took 0 bases from V and 3 from J; bases not matched to a gene: 1. The CDR3 runs to 15 residues.

This chain connects TRBV23-1 to TRBJ1-1, with 7 bases fitting TRBD1. TRBV23-1 is an ORF, with its function uncertain. The V segment lost 6 bases and the J segment 4 bases; nucleotides outside the gene matches: 8. There are 14 residues in the CDR3. CDR3 in amino acids: CASRKNRGLTEAFF. CDR3 DNA: TGCGCCAGCAGGAAAAACAGGGGCCTCACTGAAGCTTTCTTT.

V and J are TRBV4-1 and TRBJ2-1; 11 positions agree with TRBD2. The CDR3 is made up of 14 amino acids. Trimming at V came to 1 base and at J to 9 bases, leaving 2 bases not matched to a gene. CDR1 and CDR2 from the germline V gene are MGHRA and YSYEKL. CDR3 nucleotide sequence: TGCGCCAGCAGCCAAGCACTAGCGGGGGCTGAGCAGTTCTTC. It encodes CASSQALAGAEQFF.

V is TRBV30 and J is TRBJ2-5; possibly TRBD1 for D (6 bases). The V end lost 0 bases, the J end lost 3 bases, and 11 bases lay between the germline ends. The CDR3 contains 14 residues. Per germline, CDR1 GTSNPN and CDR2 SVGIG (reference sequence). The CDR3 sequence: CAWSVSGAKETQYF. Written as DNA, the CDR3 is TGTGCCTGGAGTGTCTCAGGGGCAAAAGAGACCCAGTACTTC.

V usage is TRBV7-9 and J usage is TRBJ2-7, with TRBD2 as a possible D gene (5 bases). The V end was cut by 4 bases, the J end by 5 bases, with 18 bases between. Germline lookup yields CDR1 SEHNR and CDR2 FQNEAQ (reference sequence). The CDR3 is 15 residues long. CDR3 in DNA: TGTGCCAGCAGCTCCAAGGATCTAGCTGTAAACGAGCAGTACTTC. Protein: CASSSKDLAVNEQYF.

This CDR3 is CASSLSWRGSTDTQYF. The CDR3 DNA follows: TGCGCCAGCAGCTTGAGTTGGCGGGGTTCCACAGATACGCAGTATTTT. The chain joins TRBV5-1 to TRBJ2-3; D possibly corresponds to TRBD2 (6 bases). The germline V gene has CDR1 SGHRS and CDR2 YFSETQ. The V end lost 1 base, the J end lost 2 bases, and 14 bases lay between the germline ends. The CDR3 spans 16 residues.

This chain uses TRBV7-9 with TRBJ1-1, with D perhaps matching TRBD1 (6 bases). V lost 5 bases to trimming and J lost 10 bases, with 23 bases between them. The CDR3 runs 15 residues. The germline gives CDR1 SEHNR, CDR2 FQNEAQ (reference sequence). The DNA for the CDR3 is TGTGCCAGCAGCCTACCCCTCCAGGGGTCCCGGGGAGCTTTCTTT. This translates into CASSLPLQGSRGAFF.